These 5 T cell receptor beta chains share one sample of origin, sequenced in a study of shared clonotypes between healthy human individuals (TCRdb year 2020). The library was prepared using the immunoSEQ multiplex PCR assay. TCRdb stores this immuneACCESS table with in-frame sequences only. Part of the clones is absent; in the studies checked, under half of the shortfall reflects unresolved V genes, and no reason is known for the rest. This sample lists about 820,000 clones; roughly 92% were detected once. The ten biggest clones cover around 24% of the sample. CD8 naive samples consisted of CD45RO-negative cells that were positively selected for CCR7, yielding a CD45RA+CCR7+ population without TemRA cells. Sequencing was carried out using naive CD8+ T cells sorted from blood. The cell subset or site label on this specimen signifies: CD45RA+CCR7+. The receptors come from a man younger than 45 in good health.

Concerning this clone itself: Its ends do not fully match the called genes, so a read error is possible. The chain joins TRBV2 to TRBJ2-7, with 8 bases aligning to TRBD1. This CDR3 contains 11 residues. Germline V CDR1 and CDR2: SNHLY, FYNNEI. CDR3 loop: CASIQTGGSLF. The CDR3 bases are TGTGCCAGCATCCAAACAGGGGGGTCACTCTTC.

The gene calls are TRBV28 and TRBJ1-2, with D possibly being TRBD1 (5 bases). CDR3 length equals 15 residues. Trimming stripped 5 bases from V and 4 bases from J, with 17 bases between. Germline loops: CDR1 MDHEN, CDR2 SYDVKM. The CDR3 sequence is CASSPGEGPAYGYTF. DNA for the CDR3: TGTGCCAGCAGTCCGGGGGAAGGGCCTGCCTATGGCTACACCTTC.

The gene calls are TRBV27 and TRBJ1-3, with unresolved D. CDR1 and CDR2 (germline): MNHEY, SMNVEV (reference sequence). This CDR3 region has 14 residues. V gave up 3 bases and J gave up 0 bases, with 6 bases separating them. The CDR3 DNA follows: TGTGCCAGCAGTTTCAGCAACTCTGGAAACACCATATATTTT. This sequence encodes CASSFSNSGNTIYF.

The chain recombines TRBV11-2 with TRBJ2-7; TRBD1 is a possible D gene (6 bases). Trimming cost V 2 bases and J 2 bases, with 16 bases left between them. The CDR3 is 16 residues long. The V gene's germline CDR1 is SGHAT and CDR2 FQNNGV. The CDR3, as DNA: TGTGCCAGCAGCTTATGGGTCCGACAGGCTACCTACGAGCAGTACTTC. Its translation is CASSLWVRQATYEQYF.

This chain links TRBV27 with TRBJ1-4; D not certain. Germline V gives CDR1 MNHEY, CDR2 SMNVEV (reference sequence). The ends were cut back, 1 base at V and 5 bases at J, with 11 bases in the middle. This CDR3 contains 15 residues. The CDR3 DNA sequence: TGTGCCAGCAGTTTATTCCAAGGACTGAATGAAAAACTGTTTTTT. Its translation: CASSLFQGLNEKLFF.